This T cell receptor beta chain emerged from a study of T cells in localized non-small cell lung cancer. Trimming took 0 bases from V and 3 from J, leaving 6 bases between them. CDR3 length equals 13 residues. CDR1 and CDR2 (germline): LGHNA, YNFKEQ. Only a few counts were recorded for this clone. Its matching antigen is unknown. Sequencing was performed with immunoSEQ multiplex PCR; in TCRdb, only in-frame clones are kept and a portion is missing. Altogether under 100,000 clones are present, 88% being singletons, with the ten largest covering 20% to 25%. Study results and caveats: Because only a single region of the tumor was sequenced, heterogeneity remains possible. Researchers found a median about 53 of the top 100 tumor clones in adjacent lung. In uninvolved adjacent lung, T cell clonality reached its highest value, exceeding tumor.

The origin of this receptor is a woman aged 40-75 years with stage I squamous cell lung carcinoma. The genes are TRBV4-2 and TRBJ2-7; the D is unclear. The source was peripheral blood, collected before any cancer treatment. CDR3 amino acids: CASSQDKVYEQYF. Here the CDR3 DNA reads TGTGCCAGCAGCCAAGACAAGGTCTACGAGCAGTACTTC.